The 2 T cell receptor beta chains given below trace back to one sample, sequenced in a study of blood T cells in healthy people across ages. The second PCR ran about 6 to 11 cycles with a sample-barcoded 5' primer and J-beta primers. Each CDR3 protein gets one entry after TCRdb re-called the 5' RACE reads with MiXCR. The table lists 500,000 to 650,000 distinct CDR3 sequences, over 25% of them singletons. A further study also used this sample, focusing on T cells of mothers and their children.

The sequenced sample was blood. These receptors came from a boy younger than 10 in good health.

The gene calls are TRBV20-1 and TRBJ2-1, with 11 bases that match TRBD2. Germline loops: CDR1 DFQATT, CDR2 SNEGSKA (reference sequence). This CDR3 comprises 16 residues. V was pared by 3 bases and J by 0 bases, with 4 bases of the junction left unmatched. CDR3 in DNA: TGCAGTGCTAGGCAGGGACTAGCGGCCTCCTACAATGAGCAGTTCTTC. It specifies CSARQGLAASYNEQFF.

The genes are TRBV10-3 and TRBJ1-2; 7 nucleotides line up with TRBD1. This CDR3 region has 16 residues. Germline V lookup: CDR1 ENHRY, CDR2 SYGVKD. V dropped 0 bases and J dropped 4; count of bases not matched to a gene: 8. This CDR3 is CAISESRQGDSYGYTF. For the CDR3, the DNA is TGTGCCATCAGTGAGTCCAGACAGGGAGACTCCTATGGCTACACCTTC.